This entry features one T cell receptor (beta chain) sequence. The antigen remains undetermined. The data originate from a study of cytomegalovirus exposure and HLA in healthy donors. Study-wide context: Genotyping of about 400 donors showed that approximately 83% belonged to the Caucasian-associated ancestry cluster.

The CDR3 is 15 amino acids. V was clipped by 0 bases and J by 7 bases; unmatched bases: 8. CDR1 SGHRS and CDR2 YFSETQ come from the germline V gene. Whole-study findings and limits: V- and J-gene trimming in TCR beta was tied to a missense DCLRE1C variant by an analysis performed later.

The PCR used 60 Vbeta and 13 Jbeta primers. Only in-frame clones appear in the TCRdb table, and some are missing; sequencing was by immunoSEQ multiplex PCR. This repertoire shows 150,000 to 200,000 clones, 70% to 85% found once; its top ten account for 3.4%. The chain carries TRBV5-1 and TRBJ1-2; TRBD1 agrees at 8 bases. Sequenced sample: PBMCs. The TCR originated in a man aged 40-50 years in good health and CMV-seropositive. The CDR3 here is CASSLVEPGGAGYTF. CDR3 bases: TGCGCCAGCAGCTTGGTGGAACCAGGGGGCGCTGGCTACACCTTC.